The clone carrying this TCR beta chain was recorded a few times. Its matching antigen is unknown. MiXCR was run by TCRdb on the 5' RACE reads, yielding one entry per CDR3 protein. The table has some 500,000 distinct CDR3 sequences, 13% seen once. The data were taken from a study of T cells after yellow fever vaccination. Regarding the study as a whole: The study re-detected most primary-vaccination clones after the booster (about 95% CD4, around 90% CD8). The appearance of a small share of clonotypes in both CD4 and CD8 compartments was observed.

The ends lost 3 bases at V and 5 bases at J; junction bases unmatched: 12. Germline loops: CDR1 DFQATT, CDR2 SNEGSKA (reference sequence). The CDR3 runs 15 residues. The TCR comes from a man between 25 and 39 years old who received the YFV17D yellow fever vaccine. The sequences come from PBMCs, collected on the day of the yellow fever booster vaccination. V is TRBV20-1 and J is TRBJ2-5, with TRBD2 matching 7 bases. The CDR3 is CSASVGEGLRETQYF. The CDR3 DNA reads as TGCAGTGCTAGCGTGGGGGAGGGCCTTCGGGAGACCCAGTACTTC.